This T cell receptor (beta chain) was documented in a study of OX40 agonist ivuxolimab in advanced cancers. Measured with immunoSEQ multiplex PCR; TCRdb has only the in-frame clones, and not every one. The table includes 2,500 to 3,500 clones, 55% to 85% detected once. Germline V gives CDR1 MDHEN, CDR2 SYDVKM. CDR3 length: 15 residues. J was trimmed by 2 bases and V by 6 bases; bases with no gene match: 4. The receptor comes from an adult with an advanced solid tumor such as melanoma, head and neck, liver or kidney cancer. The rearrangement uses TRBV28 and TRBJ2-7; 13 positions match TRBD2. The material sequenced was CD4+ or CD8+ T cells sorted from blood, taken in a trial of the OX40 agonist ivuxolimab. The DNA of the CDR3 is TGTGCCAGCAGGCAACTAGCGGGGGGGACCTACGAGCAGTACTTC. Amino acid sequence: CASRQLAGGTYEQYF.